The T cell receptor (beta chain) under discussion was sequenced for a study of CXCR3-negative and CXCR3-positive naive CD8 T cells. Points from the study as a whole: For the naive subsets, surface CD5 was similar, and TCR strength was inferred from TRB CDR3 properties.

About this clonotype: Its antigen is unknown.

Germline V gene sequence: CDR1 DFQATT, CDR2 SNEGSKA (reference sequence). This CDR3 comprises 12 residues. 5' RACE that incorporated UMI labels was used to prepare the TRB cDNA libraries. TCRdb reanalyzed the 5' RACE reads and collapses them to one entry per CDR3 protein, without DNA. Here the sample table reports tens of thousands of distinct CDR3 sequences. The chain uses TRBV20-1 and TRBJ2-1; TCRdb's assignment of TRBD2 cannot be checked, as there is no DNA. Sequenced input: naive CXCR3- CD8+ T cells from blood. Subset defined: CD45RO-CCR7+CD27+CD95- naive CD8+ T cells lacking CXCR3 (TNR3-). This clonotype originated in a human donor in good health. Some clones in this sample may be carry-over from other donors' samples. CDR3 sequence reads: CSATSGDNEQFF.